The rows below give T cell receptor beta chains drawn from one sample of a study. TCRdb redid the calling of the RT-PCR reads with MiXCR, one entry per CDR3 protein. Altogether fewer than 800,000 distinct CDR3 sequences are present, 11% to 15% being singletons, with the ten largest covering about 3.9%. The specimen was memory CD4+ T cells from blood. The source is a female donor in good health, serving as a healthy control. Each CDR3 is given with its conserved first and last residue. D genes are given only for firm matches. The listing skips clone size in some rows; elsewhere it reads once, few, many or a size class.

>TRBV5-1|TRBD2|TRBJ2-5|-
TGCGCCAGCAGCTTGGAAGCGGGAGGGGTTCAAGAGACCCAGTACTTC
CASSLEAGGVQETQYF
>TRBV13|-|TRBJ1-1|-
TGTGCCAGCAGCCAGACAGTGGACACTGAAGCTTTCTTT
CASSQTVDTEAFF
>TRBV3-1|-|TRBJ2-7|few
TGTGCCAGCAGCGAACGGGGTCCCTACGAGCAGTACTTC
CASSERGPYEQYF
>TRBV20-1|-|TRBJ1-2|many
TGCAGTGCTAGTCGTGGTTTTGATGATGGCTACACCTTC
CSASRGFDDGYTF
>TRBV6-6|-|TRBJ1-6|few
TGTGCCAGCAGCCTGGCACAGATCCCAGGCTCCTATAATTCACCCCTCCACTTT
CASSLAQIPGSYNSPLHF
>TRBV7-9|TRBD1|TRBJ2-1|-
TGTGCCAGCTTACAGTGGGGCTCTGGGACAGTCTACAATGAGCAGTTCTTC
CASLQWGSGTVYNEQFF
>TRBV20-1|TRBD1|TRBJ2-4|few
TGCAGTGCGGACGGACAGGGGGCACAAGCCAAAAACATTCAGTACTTC
CSADGQGAQAKNIQYF
>TRBV7-2|-|TRBJ2-1|-
TGTGCCAGCGGTCACAATGAGCAGTTCTTC
CASGHNEQFF
>TRBV12-3/TRBV12-4|TRBD1|TRBJ2-5|-
TGTGCCAGCAGACGAAGGGACAGCTTGCAAGAGACCCAGTACTTC
CASRRRDSLQETQYF
>TRBV27|-|TRBJ2-6|many
TGTGCCAGCAGTTTAGTGTCAGGGGTAGGTGGGGCCAACGTCCTGACTTTC
CASSLVSGVGGANVLTF
>TRBV20-1|-|TRBJ1-5|-
TGCAGTGCTAGAAAACCGGGACCAGACGGTCAGCCCCAGCATTTT
CSARKPGPDGQPQHF
>TRBV4-3|-|TRBJ1-6|-
TGCGCCAGCAGCCAAGTCAGCGGATCACCCCTCCACTTT
CASSQVSGSPLHF
>TRBV6-2/TRBV6-3|TRBD1|TRBJ2-2|few
TGTGCCAGCAAAAGGGGGCGTAACACCGGGGAGCTGTTTTTT
CASKRGRNTGELFF
>TRBV4-1|-|TRBJ2-4|many
TGCGCCAGCAGCCAGGAAACTGGTGGCGGCCTAGCCAAAAACATTCAGTACTTC
CASSQETGGGLAKNIQYF
>TRBV28|TRBD1|TRBJ2-1|few
TGTGCCAGCAGGCAGGGACAGAACCGAGGGTTCTTC
CASRQGQNRGFF
>TRBV5-1|TRBD2|TRBJ2-7|many
TGCGCCAGCGGGGTCGCGGGAGTGTCGCGCGAGCAGTACTTC
CASGVAGVSREQYF
>TRBV20-1|-|TRBJ2-2|-
TGCAGTGCTAGAGGACCCCCGACTAGGCCCGGGGAGCTGTTTTTT
CSARGPPTRPGELFF
>TRBV7-8|TRBD1|TRBJ2-7|few
TGTGCCAGCAGCTTAGTTGGCACAGGGGGAGGCGAGCAGTACTTC
CASSLVGTGGGEQYF
>TRBV27|TRBD2|TRBJ2-7|few
TGTGCCAGCAGCAGCGGGAGTTTAAACGAGCAGTACTTC
CASSSGSLNEQYF
>TRBV12-3/TRBV12-4|-|TRBJ2-3|many
TGTGCCAGCAGGGGCTTCACAGATACGCAGTATTTT
CASRGFTDTQYF
>TRBV30|-|TRBJ2-3|few
TGTGCCTGGAGTGTAGGGCCAGTCTTGGCGCAGTATTTT
CAWSVGPVLAQYF
>TRBV6-2/TRBV6-3|-|TRBJ2-7|few
TGTGCCAGCAGTCCCCGGGACTTCACCTACGAGCAGTACTTC
CASSPRDFTYEQYF
>TRBV20-1|-|TRBJ2-7|-
TGCAGTGCCCCTTACAGTACTCTGTCGGGTGAGCAGTACTTC
CSAPYSTLSGEQYF
>TRBV10-3|-|TRBJ2-1|many
TGTGCCATCAGTGAGTCTACACGGAAGCAGTTCTTC
CAISESTRKQFF
>TRBV5-1|-|TRBJ2-2|few
TGCGCCAGCAGCCCCCGGAGCGCCGGGGAGCTGTTTTTT
CASSPRSAGELFF
>TRBV27|-|TRBJ2-7|few
TGTGCCAGCAGTTTGCTTGGCTTGGGGGCTTACGAGCAGTACTTC
CASSLLGLGAYEQYF
>TRBV24-1|-|TRBJ1-5|few
TGTGCCACCAGCGAGAGTACAGGGAAATTAAGCAATCAGCCCCAGCATTTT
CATSESTGKLSNQPQHF
>TRBV10-3|TRBD2|TRBJ2-5|-
TGTGCCATCACCTCGGGGGGGCGGGAGGATGAGACCCAGTACTTC
CAITSGGREDETQYF
>TRBV28|-|TRBJ1-2|-
TGTGCCGGTCGGTCTAACTATGGCTACACCTTC
CAGRSNYGYTF
>TRBV5-6|TRBD1|TRBJ2-7|few
TGTGCCAGCAGCGTCCGGGACAGGGCCCTATACGAGCAGTACTTC
CASSVRDRALYEQYF
>TRBV5-1|TRBD1|TRBJ1-2|-
TGCGCCAGCAGCGAGGATGCTTACGGGACAGACTATGGCTACACCTTC
CASSEDAYGTDYGYTF